This T cell receptor beta chain was recovered during a study of blood T cells in healthy people across ages (dated by TCRdb to the mid-2010s). About the full investigation: Template switching captured roughly one uniquely barcoded TCR beta cDNA molecule per two T cells in model experiments. Donors of different ages were randomly distributed across sequencing lanes to avoid experimental bias. The donors were split into four age groups: young (average about 15 years), middle-aged (39), aged (more than 55) and long-lived (82). To track age-related changes in TCR beta repertoire diversity, the study relied on deep sequencing normalized with unique cDNA molecular identifiers. For two donors (one aged 18 to 29 and one aged 80 or older), the study analyzed two additional independent replicas of 1 million unique cDNA reads from the same blood draw. Summary of the overall study and its limitations: Estimates of total diversity based on one million sequenced T cells were considered lower bounds and underestimates. Compared with the aged group, more naive CD4+ T cells, fewer expanded clones and increased TCR diversity were shown by the long-lived group, suggesting age selection. Observed TCR beta diversity per million T cells fell roughly linearly with age, and a significant reduction was already apparent by age around 36. The CMV infection status of donors was not known, potentially confounding age-related changes in expanded clonotypes. Observed TCR beta diversity correlated strongly with the percentage of naive T cells measured by flow cytometry. Since profiling was done on bulk unsorted PBMCs, naive and antigen-experienced compartments could not be conclusively compared.

This clonotype appeared a few times. It lacks a known antigen. Per-nucleotide qualities are absent, and no much larger clonotype sits a single base away. Libraries were prepared through 5' RACE. Instrument on record: Illumina HiSeq 2500. A second roughly 6 to 12 cycle PCR used a sample-barcoded 5' primer and a J-beta primer mix. Each TCR beta cDNA molecule received a unique molecular identifier from a template-switch 5' adaptor carrying 12 random nucleotides. Each sample yielded at least 3 million CDR3-containing paired-end reads. All of the RNA was converted into first-strand cDNA using the Mint cDNA synthesis kit, with a TRBC-specific oligonucleotide serving as the primer. Following uracil-DNA glycosylase treatment, all cDNA underwent a first 18-cycle PCR with the universal primers M1SS and BC2_uni_R. The authors' pipeline ran thus. For normalization, 1 million high-quality reads, each with a distinct molecular identifier, were randomly selected from each sample. Reads sharing molecular identifiers were discarded rather than binned into consensus sequences. MiTCR, set to a Q25 quality threshold and the strictest error-elimination algorithm, was used for CDR3 identification, clonotype clustering and error correction. A nonparametric unseen species model with Euler transformation was used to estimate lower-bound total TCR beta diversity. TCRdb applied fastp at Q25 and MiXCR to the public reads, then kept only in-frame beta chains. Rows merge per CDR3 protein into single entries with the most common DNA and genes. TCRdb, not the authors, supplied the V and J calls. The sample contains about 830,000 distinct CDR3 sequences, roughly 64% of them found a single time. The top ten clones comprise approximately 20% of the sample.

The roughly 39 donors, aged about 6 to 95 years, were systemically healthy Caucasian individuals from Russia. Each donor gave approximately 9.4 milliliters of peripheral blood, drawn into EDTA-treated Vacutainer tubes. PBMCs were isolated by Ficoll-Paque density-gradient centrifugation, with at least 7 million obtained per sample. Total RNA was extracted from PBMCs with Trizol reagent, with at least 5 micrograms obtained per sample. The percentages of naive CD45RAhigh/CD27high T cells were determined by flow cytometry on a PBMC aliquot from every donor. The sample was blood. The sequence derives from a man under 40 in good health.

The CDR3: CASSDIQGQLSPIYGYTF. The bases read TGTGCCAGCAGTGACATCCAAGGACAGCTCTCGCCCATCTATGGCTACACCTTC. Rearrangement joined TRBV6-1 to TRBJ1-2, with a weak D call of TRBD1 (6 bases match). Its CDR3 holds 18 amino acids, cysteine through phenylalanine. CDR3 DNA only is kept here, 54 bases in frame from base 1. V is cut by 3 bases and J by 4 bases, and the space between the germline ends is 24 bases. The germline V gene encodes CDR1 MNHNS and CDR2 SASEGT.